The 16 T cell receptor beta chains presented below share a single source sample, sequenced in a study of cytomegalovirus exposure and HLA in healthy donors. This PCR relied on a set of 60 Vbeta primers and 13 Jbeta primers. Sequenced by immunoSEQ multiplex PCR; TCRdb stores in-frame clones only, minus some. The sample records roughly 250,000 clones, roughly 81% being singletons. The material sequenced was PBMCs. These receptors came from a woman aged 40 to 55 in good health and CMV-seropositive.

This chain connects TRBV18 to TRBJ1-5; tentatively, D is TRBD1 (6 bases). This CDR3 is built from 14 residues. Germline V CDR1 and CDR2: KGHSH, LQKENI. V was cut by 2 bases and J by 4 bases, with 9 bases left in between. This CDR3 is CASSPGQSNQPQHF. The CDR3 DNA is TGTGCCAGCTCACCAGGACAGTCTAATCAGCCCCAGCATTTT.

The chain employs TRBV5-6 and TRBJ2-5; TRBD1 matches 8 bases. The J call may be in error: the DNA end matches TRBJ2-7 better. Germline lookup yields CDR1 SGHDT and CDR2 YYEEEE. The CDR3 runs to 16 residues. CDR3 in DNA: TGTGCCAGCAGTTCCACATTGGACAGGGCCGACTACGAGCAGTACTTC. It yields the protein CASSSTLDRADYEQYF.

The chain employs TRBV18 and TRBJ2-1, with 9 bases matching TRBD2. The V segment lost 3 bases and the J segment 8 bases; nucleotides outside the gene matches: 14. Germline CDR1 is KGHSH and CDR2 is LQKENI. The CDR3 contains 17 residues. The CDR3 is CASSPTLGAGGGDEQFF. The DNA of the CDR3 is TGTGCCAGCTCACCGACACTCGGAGCGGGGGGTGGCGATGAGCAGTTCTTC.

The V gene is TRBV19, the J gene TRBJ1-5; possibly TRBD1 for D (5 bases). Germline lookup yields CDR1 LNHDA and CDR2 SQIVND (reference sequence). The V end was cut by 5 bases, the J end by 5 bases, with 16 bases between. The CDR3 sequence is 15 residues long. CDR3 nucleotide sequence: TGTGCCAGTAGTGGGGGGTGGCAGGGCTATCAGCCCCAGCATTTT. It encodes CASSGGWQGYQPQHF.

CDR3 amino acids: CACGVGAMNTEAFF. The CDR3 bases are TGTGCCTGTGGGGTGGGAGCTATGAACACTGAAGCTTTCTTT. This chain links TRBV28 with TRBJ1-1, with D unclear. V dropped 11 bases and J dropped 0 bases, with 16 bases sitting between them. Germline V gene lookup returns CDR1 MDHEN and CDR2 SYDVKM. The CDR3 length is 14 residues.

The rearrangement uses TRBV16 and TRBJ2-7; D not resolved. Trimming left V 4 bases short and J 5 bases short, with 9 bases between. The CDR3 contains 12 residues. CDR1 KGHSY and CDR2 FQNENV come from the germline V gene. The CDR3: CASSPAGNEQYF. The CDR3 DNA is TGTGCCAGCAGCCCCGCAGGAAACGAGCAGTACTTC.

The chain joins TRBV7-2 to TRBJ1-2; a weak D match, TRBD1 (5 bases). This CDR3 has 18 amino acids. In germline, CDR1 is SGHTA, CDR2 FQGNSA. V lost 1 base to trimming and J lost 1 base, with 19 bases between them. The CDR3 coding sequence is TGTGCCAGCAGCTTAGGCGTTGGCTCCCGGACAAGTAACTATGGCTACACCTTC. Protein sequence: CASSLGVGSRTSNYGYTF.

The gene calls are TRBV18 and TRBJ2-5; a weak D match, TRBD2 (5 bases). V lost 3 bases to trimming and J lost 4 bases, with 12 bases between them. The CDR3 contains 14 residues. Germline-derived CDR1 and CDR2 are KGHSH and LQKENI. CDR3 coding DNA: TGTGCCAGCTCACCTCTTCTAGCTGGAGAGACCCAGTACTTC. This translates into CASSPLLAGETQYF.

This sequence joins TRBV9 and TRBJ1-3; TRBD1 agrees at 9 bases. V shed 1 base, J shed 3 bases, and the junction held 11 bases outside the gene matches. This CDR3 spans 18 amino acids. Germline V lookup: CDR1 SGDLS, CDR2 YYNGEE. CDR3 nucleotide sequence: TGTGCCAGCAGCGTAAGTGGTGCCGGGACAGGGTTTGGAAACACCATATATTTT. Protein sequence: CASSVSGAGTGFGNTIYF.

The chain links TRBV7-9 to TRBJ2-1; 14 nucleotides match TRBD2. The V segment lost 5 bases and the J segment 9 bases; nucleotides outside the gene matches: 9. CDR3 size: 16 residues. Germline-derived CDR1 and CDR2 are SEHNR and FQNEAQ (reference sequence). The CDR3 reads CASSLTTSGRAGEQFF. CDR3 in DNA: TGTGCCAGCAGCCTCACGACTAGCGGGAGGGCGGGTGAGCAGTTCTTC.

The gene calls are TRBV5-1 and TRBJ2-3; D might be TRBD2 (7 bases). The germline V gene has CDR1 SGHRS and CDR2 YFSETQ. The CDR3 has 13 residues. V lost 4 bases to trimming and J lost 6 bases, with 12 bases between them. The CDR3 region is CASSAGARDTQYF. CDR3 sequence (DNA): TGCGCCAGCAGCGCGGGGGCGCGTGATACGCAGTATTTT.

The rearrangement uses TRBV27 and TRBJ1-2; 9 positions match TRBD1. Per germline, CDR1 MNHEY and CDR2 SMNVEV (reference sequence). This CDR3 has 13 residues. V was clipped by 6 bases and J by 6 bases; unmatched bases: 5. Here the CDR3 DNA reads TGTGCCAGCAGCCGCGACAGGGGGGATGGCTACACCTTC. This sequence encodes CASSRDRGDGYTF.

This chain uses TRBV7-9 with TRBJ2-2, with 9 bases fitting TRBD1. Losses at the gene ends were 5 bases for V and 6 bases for J; bases not matched to a gene: 7. Germline lookup yields CDR1 SEHNR and CDR2 FQNEAQ (reference sequence). This CDR3 contains 15 residues. CDR3 bases: TGTGCCAGCAGCCCACCGGACAGGGGTCCCGGGGAGCTGTTTTTT. Protein sequence: CASSPPDRGPGELFF.

In DNA, the CDR3 is TGTGCCAGAACGGGGGAAGGGTGGGACACTGAAGCTTTCTTT. Translating gives CARTGEGWDTEAFF. This sequence joins TRBV5-3 and TRBJ1-1; a possible D gene is TRBD1 (5 bases). TRBV5-3 counts as an open reading frame of uncertain function. There are 14 residues in the CDR3. The V and J ends lost 6 bases and 3 bases respectively, with 15 bases between them.

This chain uses TRBV27 with TRBJ2-5; the D gene is possibly TRBD1 (6 bases). The CDR3 has 14 residues. Germline CDR1 MNHEY, CDR2 SMNVEV (reference sequence). Between the trimmed V and J ends, which lost 6 bases and 1 base, there was a span of 12 bases. CDR3 protein: CASRGAALQETQYF. As DNA, the CDR3 is TGTGCCAGCAGGGGGGCCGCTCTCCAAGAGACCCAGTACTTC.

The sample holds a few counts of this clone. This chain uses TRBV28 with TRBJ2-6; D is possibly TRBD1 (7 bases). The CDR3 contains 17 residues. Germline V lookup: CDR1 MDHEN, CDR2 SYDVKM. The germline V and J ends were trimmed by 0 bases and 2 bases, with 11 bases remaining between them. CDR3 bases: TGTGCCAGCAGTTTATGGCAGGGGGGAGCTGGGGCCAACGTCCTGACTTTC. Translated, it gives CASSLWQGGAGANVLTF.